This section outlines one T cell receptor beta chain sequence together with its context. Antigen specificity is unknown. Between the trimmed V and J ends, which lost 0 bases and 4 bases, there was a span of 7 bases. Germline CDR1 reads ENHRY; CDR2 reads SYGVKD. CDR3 length: 14 residues. The data stem from a study of T cell responses to AZD1222 COVID-19 vaccine. Study outcomes and limitations: Only a handful of individuals given AZD1222 were seropositive at baseline.

TCRdb's copy holds only in-frame clones and misses some; the assay was immunoSEQ multiplex PCR. The data contain more than 150,000 clones, over 80% of them seen just once; the ten biggest clones take up over 9.5%. V usage is TRBV10-3 and J usage is TRBJ1-5, with D uncertain. The sequencing here drew on peripheral blood, taken on day 0 of AZD1222 vaccination. This receptor was identified in an adult in good health. CDR3 protein: CAISESGINQPQHF. In DNA form, the CDR3 reads TGTGCCATCAGTGAGTCTGGCATAAATCAGCCCCAGCATTTT.